This T cell receptor beta chain was sequenced in a study of T cell changes during pregnancy in multiple sclerosis. This clone was counted only a few times. Profiling relied on immunoSEQ multiplex PCR, and the TCRdb table lists in-frame clones only, not all of them. The sample records approximately 70,000 clones, 92% being singletons. The ends were cut back, 0 bases at V and 2 bases at J, with 6 bases in the middle. Germline loops: CDR1 SGHRS, CDR2 YFSETQ. This CDR3 contains 14 residues. The rearrangement links TRBV5-1 to TRBJ1-5, with D possibly TRBD1 on 5 matching bases. The TCR was taken from a female donor in good health, enrolled as a control in a pregnancy study. The material sequenced was peripheral blood, taken in the second trimester of pregnancy. Here the CDR3 DNA reads TGCGCCAGCAGCTTGGAAGGGGGCAATCAGCCCCAGCATTTT. Encoded protein: CASSLEGGNQPQHF.